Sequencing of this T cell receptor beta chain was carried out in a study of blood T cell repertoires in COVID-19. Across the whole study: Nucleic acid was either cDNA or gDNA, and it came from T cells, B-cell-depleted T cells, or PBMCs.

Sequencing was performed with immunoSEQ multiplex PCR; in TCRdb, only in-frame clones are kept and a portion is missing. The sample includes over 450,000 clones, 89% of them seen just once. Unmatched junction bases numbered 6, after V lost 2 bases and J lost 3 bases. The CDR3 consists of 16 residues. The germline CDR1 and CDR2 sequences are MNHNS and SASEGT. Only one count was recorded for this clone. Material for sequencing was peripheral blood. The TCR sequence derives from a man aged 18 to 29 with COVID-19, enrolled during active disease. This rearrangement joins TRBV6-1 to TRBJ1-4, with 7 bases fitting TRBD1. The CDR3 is CASSESRGLANEKLFF. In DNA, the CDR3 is TGTGCCAGCAGTGAATCTAGGGGGCTTGCTAATGAAAAACTGTTTTTT.